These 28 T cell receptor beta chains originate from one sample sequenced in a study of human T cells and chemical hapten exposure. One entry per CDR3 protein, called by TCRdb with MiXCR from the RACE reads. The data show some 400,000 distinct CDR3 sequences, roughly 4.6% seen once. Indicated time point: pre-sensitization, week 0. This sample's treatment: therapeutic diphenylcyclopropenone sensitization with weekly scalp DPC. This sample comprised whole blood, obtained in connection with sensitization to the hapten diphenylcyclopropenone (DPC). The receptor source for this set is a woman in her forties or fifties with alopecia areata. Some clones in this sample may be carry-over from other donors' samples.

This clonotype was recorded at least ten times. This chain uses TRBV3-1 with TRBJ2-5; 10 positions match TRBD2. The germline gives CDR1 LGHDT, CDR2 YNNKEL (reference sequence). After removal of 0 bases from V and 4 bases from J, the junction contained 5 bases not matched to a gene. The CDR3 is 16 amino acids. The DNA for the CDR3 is TGTGCCAGCAGCCAAGATAGTAGCGGGAGGTCAGAGACCCAGTACTTC. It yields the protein CASSQDSSGRSETQYF.

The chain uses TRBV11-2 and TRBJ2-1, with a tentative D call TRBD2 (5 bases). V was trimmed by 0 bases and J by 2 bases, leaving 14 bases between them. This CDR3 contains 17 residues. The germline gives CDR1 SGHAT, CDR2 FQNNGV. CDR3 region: CASSLDGIPPPYNEQFF. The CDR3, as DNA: TGTGCCAGCAGCTTAGACGGGATTCCTCCCCCCTACAATGAGCAGTTCTTC.

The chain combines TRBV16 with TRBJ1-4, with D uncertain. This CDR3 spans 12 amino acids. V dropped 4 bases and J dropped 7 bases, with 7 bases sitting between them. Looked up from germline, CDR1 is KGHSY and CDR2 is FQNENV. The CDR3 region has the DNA TGTGCCAGCAGCCTAGCGGTTGAAAAACTGTTTTTT. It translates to CASSLAVEKLFF. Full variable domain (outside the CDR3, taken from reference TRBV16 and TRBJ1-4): GEEVAQTPKHLVRGEGQKAKLYCAPIKGHSYVFWYQQVLKNEFKFLISFQNENVFDETGMPKERFSAKCLPNSPCSLEIQATKLEDSAVYFCASSLAVEKLFFGSGTQLSVL.

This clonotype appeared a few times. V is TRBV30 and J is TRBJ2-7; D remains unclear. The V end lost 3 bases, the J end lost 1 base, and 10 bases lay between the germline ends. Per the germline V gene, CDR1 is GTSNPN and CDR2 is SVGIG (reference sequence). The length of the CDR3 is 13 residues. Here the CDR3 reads CAWRLIASYEQYF. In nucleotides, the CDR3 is TGTGCCTGGAGACTAATAGCTTCCTACGAGCAGTACTTC.

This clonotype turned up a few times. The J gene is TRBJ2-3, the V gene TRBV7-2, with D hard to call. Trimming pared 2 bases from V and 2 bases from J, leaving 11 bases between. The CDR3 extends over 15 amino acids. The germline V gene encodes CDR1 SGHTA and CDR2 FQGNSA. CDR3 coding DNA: TGTGCCAGCAGCTTATACCACTCCCTCACAGATACGCAGTATTTT. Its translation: CASSLYHSLTDTQYF.

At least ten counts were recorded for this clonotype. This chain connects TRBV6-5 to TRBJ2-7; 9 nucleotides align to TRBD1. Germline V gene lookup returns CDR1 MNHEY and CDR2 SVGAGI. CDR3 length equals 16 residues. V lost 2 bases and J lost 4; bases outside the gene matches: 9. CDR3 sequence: CASSYAGTGKSYEQYF. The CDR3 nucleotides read TGTGCCAGCAGTTACGCCGGGACAGGGAAGTCGTACGAGCAGTACTTC.

The CDR3 sequence is CAISPGGERDTQYF. DNA for the CDR3: TGTGCCATCAGCCCGGGGGGCGAGCGGGATACGCAGTATTTT. The V call is TRBV10-3, the J call TRBJ2-3; D might be TRBD2 (7 bases). V shed 6 bases and J shed 6 bases, with 16 bases lying between them. CDR1 ENHRY and CDR2 SYGVKD come from the germline V gene. This CDR3 has 14 amino acids.

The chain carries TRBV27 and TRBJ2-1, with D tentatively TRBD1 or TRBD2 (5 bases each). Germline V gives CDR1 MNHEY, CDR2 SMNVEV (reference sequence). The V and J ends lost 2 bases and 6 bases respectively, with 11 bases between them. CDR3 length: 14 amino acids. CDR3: CASSLTGPGNEQFF. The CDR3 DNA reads TGTGCCAGCAGTTTAACGGGGCCGGGCAATGAGCAGTTCTTC.

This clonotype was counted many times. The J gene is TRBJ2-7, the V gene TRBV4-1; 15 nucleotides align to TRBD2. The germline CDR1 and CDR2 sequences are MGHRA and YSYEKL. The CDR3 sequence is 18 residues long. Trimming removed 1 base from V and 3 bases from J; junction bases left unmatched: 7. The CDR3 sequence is CASSQAGLAGGSGYEQYF. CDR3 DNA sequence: TGCGCCAGCAGCCAAGCGGGACTAGCGGGGGGCTCGGGCTACGAGCAGTACTTC.

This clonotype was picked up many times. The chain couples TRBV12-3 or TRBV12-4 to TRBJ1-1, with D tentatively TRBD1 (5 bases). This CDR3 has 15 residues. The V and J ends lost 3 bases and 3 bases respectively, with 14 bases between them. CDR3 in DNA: TGTGCCAGCAGTTTCCCCCCGGGACCGGACACTGAAGCTTTCTTT. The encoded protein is CASSFPPGPDTEAFF.

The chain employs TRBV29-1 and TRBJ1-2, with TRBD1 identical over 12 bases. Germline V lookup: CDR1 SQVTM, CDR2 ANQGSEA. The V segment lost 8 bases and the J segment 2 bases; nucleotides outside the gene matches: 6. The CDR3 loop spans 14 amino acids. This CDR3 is CSTPGTGGNYGYTF. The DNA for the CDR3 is TGCAGCACCCCCGGGACAGGGGGCAACTATGGCTACACCTTC.

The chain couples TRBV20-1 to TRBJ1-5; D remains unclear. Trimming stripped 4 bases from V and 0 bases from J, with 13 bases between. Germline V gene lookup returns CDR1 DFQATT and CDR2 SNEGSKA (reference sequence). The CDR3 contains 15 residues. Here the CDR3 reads CSATLSQDSNQPQHF. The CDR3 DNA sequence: TGCAGTGCTACCCTATCCCAGGATAGCAATCAGCCCCAGCATTTT.

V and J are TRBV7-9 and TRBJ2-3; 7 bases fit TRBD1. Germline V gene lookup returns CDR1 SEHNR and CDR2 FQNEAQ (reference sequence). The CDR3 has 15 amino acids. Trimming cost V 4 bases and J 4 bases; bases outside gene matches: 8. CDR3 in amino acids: CASSSKGGTADTQYF. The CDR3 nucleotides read TGTGCCAGCAGCTCAAAAGGGGGCACGGCAGATACGCAGTATTTT.

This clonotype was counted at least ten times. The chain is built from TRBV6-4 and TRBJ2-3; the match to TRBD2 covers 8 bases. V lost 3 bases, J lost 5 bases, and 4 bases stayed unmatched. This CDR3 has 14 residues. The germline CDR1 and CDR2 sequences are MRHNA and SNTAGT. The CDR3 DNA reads TGTGCCAGCAGTGAGCTAGCGGGCCAAGATACGCAGTATTTT. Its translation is CASSELAGQDTQYF.

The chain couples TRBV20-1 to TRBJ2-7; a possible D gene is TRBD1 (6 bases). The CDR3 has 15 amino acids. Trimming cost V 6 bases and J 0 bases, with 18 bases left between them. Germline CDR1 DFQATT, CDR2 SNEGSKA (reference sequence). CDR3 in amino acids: CSATGTSDFSYEQYF. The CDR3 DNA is TGCAGTGCAACTGGGACATCCGACTTCTCCTACGAGCAGTACTTC.

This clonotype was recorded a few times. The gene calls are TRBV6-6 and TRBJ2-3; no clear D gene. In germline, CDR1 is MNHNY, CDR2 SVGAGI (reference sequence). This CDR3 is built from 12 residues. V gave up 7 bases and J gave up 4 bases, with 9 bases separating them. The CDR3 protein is CASKNGSDTQYF. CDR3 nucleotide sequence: TGTGCCAGCAAGAACGGCTCAGATACGCAGTATTTT.

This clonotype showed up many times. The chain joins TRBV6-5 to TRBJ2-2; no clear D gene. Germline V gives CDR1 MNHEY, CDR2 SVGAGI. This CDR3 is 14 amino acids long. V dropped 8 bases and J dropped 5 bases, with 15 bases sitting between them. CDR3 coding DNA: TGTGCCAGCGCTCTATCTCTAATGACCGGGGAGCTGTTTTTT. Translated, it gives CASALSLMTGELFF.

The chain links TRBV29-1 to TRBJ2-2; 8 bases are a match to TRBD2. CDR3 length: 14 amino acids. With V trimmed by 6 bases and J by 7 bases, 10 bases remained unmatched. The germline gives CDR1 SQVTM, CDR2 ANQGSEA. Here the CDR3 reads CSVRSAGGVGELFF. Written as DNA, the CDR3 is TGCAGCGTCCGAAGTGCGGGAGGAGTCGGGGAGCTGTTTTTT.

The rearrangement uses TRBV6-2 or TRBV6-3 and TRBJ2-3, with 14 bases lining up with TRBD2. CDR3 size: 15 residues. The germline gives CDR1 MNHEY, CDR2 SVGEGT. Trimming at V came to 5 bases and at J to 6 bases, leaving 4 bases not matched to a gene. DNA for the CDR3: TGTGCCAGCAGTCCCGGGACTAGCGGGAGTGATACGCAGTATTTT. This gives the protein CASSPGTSGSDTQYF.

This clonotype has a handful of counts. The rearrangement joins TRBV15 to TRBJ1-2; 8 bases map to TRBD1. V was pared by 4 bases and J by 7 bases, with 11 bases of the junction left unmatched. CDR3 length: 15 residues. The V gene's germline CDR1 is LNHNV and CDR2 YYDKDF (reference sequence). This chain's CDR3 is CATSKADSGGRGYTF. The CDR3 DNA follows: TGTGCCACCAGCAAAGCGGACTCAGGGGGCCGTGGCTACACCTTC.

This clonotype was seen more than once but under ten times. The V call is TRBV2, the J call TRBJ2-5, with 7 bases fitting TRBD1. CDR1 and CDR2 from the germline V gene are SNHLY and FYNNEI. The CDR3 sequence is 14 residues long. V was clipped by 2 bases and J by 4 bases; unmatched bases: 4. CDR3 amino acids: CASSERQGSETQYF. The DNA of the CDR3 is TGTGCCAGCAGTGAAAGACAGGGCTCAGAGACCCAGTACTTC.

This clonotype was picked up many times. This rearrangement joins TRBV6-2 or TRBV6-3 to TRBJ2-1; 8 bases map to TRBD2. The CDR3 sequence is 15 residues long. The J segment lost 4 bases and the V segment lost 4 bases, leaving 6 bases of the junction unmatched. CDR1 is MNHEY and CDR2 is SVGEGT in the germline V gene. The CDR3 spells CASSSPGTSYNEQFF. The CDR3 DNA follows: TGTGCCAGCAGTTCACCCGGGACTAGTTACAATGAGCAGTTCTTC.

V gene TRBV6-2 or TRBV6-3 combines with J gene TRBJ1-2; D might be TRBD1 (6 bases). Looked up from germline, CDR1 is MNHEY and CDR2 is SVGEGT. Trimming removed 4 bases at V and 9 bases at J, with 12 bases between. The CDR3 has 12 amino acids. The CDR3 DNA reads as TGTGCCAGCAGTTGGACAGCAATAAGCTACACCTTC. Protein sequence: CASSWTAISYTF.

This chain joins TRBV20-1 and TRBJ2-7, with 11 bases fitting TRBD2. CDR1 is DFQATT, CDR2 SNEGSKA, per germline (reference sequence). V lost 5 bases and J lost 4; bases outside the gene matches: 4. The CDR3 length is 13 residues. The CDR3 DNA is TGCAGTGCTTTCCGGACTAGCGGGTACGAGCAGTACTTC. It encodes CSAFRTSGYEQYF.

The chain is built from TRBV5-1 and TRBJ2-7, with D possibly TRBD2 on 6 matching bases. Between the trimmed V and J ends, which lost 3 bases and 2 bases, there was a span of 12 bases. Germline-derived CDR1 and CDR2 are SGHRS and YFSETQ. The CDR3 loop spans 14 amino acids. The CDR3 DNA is TGCGCCAGCAGCTCCCGACTAGACGCCTACGAGCAGTACTTC. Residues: CASSSRLDAYEQYF. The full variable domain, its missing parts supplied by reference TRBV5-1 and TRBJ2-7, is KAGVTQTPRYLIKTRGQQVTLSCSPISGHRSVSWYQQTPGQGLQFLFEYFSETQRNKGNFPGRFSGRQFSNSRSEMNVSTLELGDSALYLCASSSRLDAYEQYFGPGTRLTVT.

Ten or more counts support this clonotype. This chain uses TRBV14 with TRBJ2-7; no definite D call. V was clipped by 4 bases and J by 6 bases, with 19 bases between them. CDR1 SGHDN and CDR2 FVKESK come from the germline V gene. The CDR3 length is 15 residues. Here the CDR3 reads CASSPHSGEWSEQYF. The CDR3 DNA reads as TGTGCCAGCAGCCCCCACAGTGGGGAATGGAGCGAGCAGTACTTC.

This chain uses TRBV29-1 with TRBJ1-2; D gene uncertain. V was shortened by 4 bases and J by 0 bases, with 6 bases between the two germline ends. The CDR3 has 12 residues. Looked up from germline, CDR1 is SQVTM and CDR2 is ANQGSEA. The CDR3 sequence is CSVALPNYGYTF. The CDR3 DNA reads TGCAGCGTTGCCCTGCCTAACTATGGCTACACCTTC.

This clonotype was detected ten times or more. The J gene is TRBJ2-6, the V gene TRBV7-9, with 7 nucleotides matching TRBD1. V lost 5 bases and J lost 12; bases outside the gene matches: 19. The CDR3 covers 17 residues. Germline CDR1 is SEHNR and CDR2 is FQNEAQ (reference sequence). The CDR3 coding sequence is TGTGCCAGCAGCCTGGAGGTCGGGACAGTGCCTTTCCCCGTCCTGACTTTC. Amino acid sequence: CASSLEVGTVPFPVLTF.